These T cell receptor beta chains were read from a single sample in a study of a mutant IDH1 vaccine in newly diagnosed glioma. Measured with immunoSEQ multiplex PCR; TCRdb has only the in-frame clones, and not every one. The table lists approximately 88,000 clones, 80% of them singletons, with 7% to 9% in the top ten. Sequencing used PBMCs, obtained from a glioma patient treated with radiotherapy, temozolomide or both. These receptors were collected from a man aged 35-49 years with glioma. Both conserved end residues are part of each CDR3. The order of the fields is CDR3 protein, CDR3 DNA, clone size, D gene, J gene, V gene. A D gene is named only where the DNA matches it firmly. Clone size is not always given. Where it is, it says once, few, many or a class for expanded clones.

CDR3: CASSDGQSPLHF; DNA: TGTGCCAGCAGTGACGGGCAGTCACCCCTCCACTTT; size: -; D: -; J: TRBJ1-6; V: TRBV6-4
CDR3: CAWGPGGYNSPLHF; DNA: TGTGCCTGGGGGCCCGGGGGCTATAATTCACCCCTCCACTTT; size: -; D: -; J: TRBJ1-6; V: TRBV30
CDR3: CASSTRSSYEQYF; DNA: TGTGCCAGCAGTACTAGAAGCTCCTACGAGCAGTACTTC; size: -; D: -; J: TRBJ2-7; V: TRBV6-1
CDR3: CASSIPGLGQDTQYF; DNA: TGTGCCAGCAGCATCCCGGGACTAGGGCAAGATACCCAGTACTTC; size: -; D: TRBD2; J: TRBJ2-5; V: TRBV7-9
CDR3: CASSWVGGTDTQYF; DNA: TGTGCCAGCAGCTGGGTAGGGGGCACAGATACGCAGTATTTT; size: once; D: -; J: TRBJ2-3; V: TRBV5-6
CDR3: CASSFVSGRAHEQYF; DNA: TGTGCCAGCAGTTTCGTCAGCGGGAGGGCTCACGAGCAGTACTTC; size: -; D: TRBD2; J: TRBJ2-7; V: TRBV6-5
CDR3: CASSSTQGSEQFF; DNA: TGTGCCAGCAGCTCCACACAGGGGAGTGAGCAGTTCTTC; size: -; D: TRBD1; J: TRBJ2-1; V: TRBV7-9
CDR3: CAWIHEGTGAYEQYF; DNA: TGTGCCTGGATTCATGAGGGGACAGGAGCCTACGAGCAGTACTTC; size: -; D: TRBD1; J: TRBJ2-7; V: TRBV30
CDR3: CASSVMDGAGEGYTF; DNA: TGTGCCAGCAGCGTGATGGACGGTGCTGGGGAGGGCTACACCTTC; size: -; D: -; J: TRBJ1-2; V: TRBV9
CDR3: CASSLRGSEETQYF; DNA: TGTGCCAGCAGCTTAAGGGGCAGCGAAGAGACCCAGTACTTC; size: -; D: -; J: TRBJ2-5; V: TRBV7-3
CDR3: CASSQDSFEKLFF; DNA: TGTGCCAGCAGCCAGGACAGTTTTGAAAAACTGTTTTTT; size: once; D: -; J: TRBJ1-4; V: TRBV28
CDR3: CASSYEWGGTGELFF; DNA: TGTGCCAGCAGTTATGAGTGGGGAGGAACCGGGGAGCTGTTTTTT; size: -; D: -; J: TRBJ2-2; V: TRBV6-5
CDR3: CASSPVLGLRVTDTQYF; DNA: TGTGCCAGCAGTCCAGTCTTGGGACTACGCGTCACAGATACGCAGTATTTT; size: -; D: TRBD2; J: TRBJ2-3; V: TRBV7-2
CDR3: CASSERPTGELFF; DNA: TGTGCCAGCAGTGAAAGACCCACCGGGGAGCTGTTTTTT; size: -; D: -; J: TRBJ2-2; V: TRBV2
CDR3: CASSLGSGGYNEQFF; DNA: TGTGCCAGCAGCTTGGGTAGCGGAGGCTACAATGAGCAGTTCTTC; size: few; D: -; J: TRBJ2-1; V: TRBV5-4
CDR3: CASSSQRVNYGYTF; DNA: TGTGCCAGCAGCTCTCAGAGAGTTAACTATGGCTACACCTTC; size: -; D: -; J: TRBJ1-2; V: TRBV7-9
CDR3: CATSSEDYYNEQFF; DNA: TGTGCCACCAGCAGCGAAGACTACTACAATGAGCAGTTCTTC; size: -; D: -; J: TRBJ2-1; V: TRBV15
CDR3: CASSRGLELYEQYF; DNA: TGTGCCAGCAGCAGGGGACTAGAACTCTACGAGCAGTACTTC; size: -; D: TRBD2; J: TRBJ2-7; V: TRBV4-2
CDR3: CATRAGVSYEQYF; DNA: TGTGCTACCAGGGCCGGTGTATCCTACGAGCAGTACTTC; size: -; D: -; J: TRBJ2-7; V: TRBV6-1
CDR3: CAWSVRAGGIRGNTEAFF; DNA: TGTGCCTGGAGTGTACGGGCAGGGGGCATCAGGGGAAACACTGAAGCTTTCTTT; size: few; D: TRBD1; J: TRBJ1-1; V: TRBV30
CDR3: CASSEARAFF; DNA: TGCGCCAGCAGTGAGGCACGCGCTTTCTTT; size: few; D: -; J: TRBJ1-1; V: TRBV10-1
CDR3: CASSATGIGSGNEQFF; DNA: TGTGCCAGCAGTGCGACAGGGATCGGGAGTGGAAATGAGCAGTTCTTC; size: -; D: -; J: TRBJ2-1; V: TRBV25-1
CDR3: CASSLGTPSYEQYF; DNA: TGTGCCAGCAGCTTGGGCACTCCCTCCTACGAGCAGTACTTC; size: -; D: -; J: TRBJ2-7; V: TRBV5-4
CDR3: CASSRGAREKLFF; DNA: TGCGCCAGCAGTCGGGGAGCAAGAGAAAAACTGTTTTTT; size: -; D: -; J: TRBJ1-4; V: TRBV10-1
CDR3: CASSPSSGKSYEQYF; DNA: TGTGCCAGCAGCCCCTCTAGCGGGAAGAGCTACGAGCAGTACTTC; size: -; D: TRBD2; J: TRBJ2-7; V: TRBV11-2
CDR3: CASGSGTGNSPLHF; DNA: TGTGCCAGCGGCTCCGGGACGGGTAATTCACCCCTCCACTTT; size: -; D: -; J: TRBJ1-6; V: TRBV2
CDR3: CASSAQGGSANEKLFF; DNA: TGTGCCAGCAGTGCACAGGGCGGCTCGGCTAATGAAAAACTGTTTTTT; size: -; D: -; J: TRBJ1-4; V: TRBV7-9
CDR3: CASSPSGLAGSETQYF; DNA: TGTGCCAGCAGTCCCTCCGGACTAGCGGGATCAGAGACCCAGTACTTC; size: -; D: TRBD2; J: TRBJ2-5; V: TRBV28
CDR3: CASSESRTPSSYEQYF; DNA: TGCGCCAGCAGTGAGTCGCGGACACCGAGCTCCTACGAGCAGTACTTC; size: -; D: -; J: TRBJ2-7; V: TRBV10-1
CDR3: CASSDDESDTQYF; DNA: TGTGCCAGCAGTGACGACGAATCAGATACGCAGTATTTT; size: -; D: -; J: TRBJ2-3; V: TRBV2
CDR3: CASSQDVEQGGTEAFF; DNA: TGTGCCAGCAGCCAAGACGTCGAACAGGGGGGCACTGAAGCTTTCTTT; size: -; D: TRBD1; J: TRBJ1-1; V: TRBV4-2